A selection of T cell receptor beta chains follows, all from one sample in a study of technical replicates of blood from a few donors. Clones were read by immunoSEQ multiplex PCR, and TCRdb kept only the in-frame ones, dropping some. The sample lists tens of thousands of clones; about 98% were seen once. Material for sequencing was T cells isolated from PBMCs. Every receptor here comes from a human donor in good health. CDR3s include the opening cysteine and the closing phenylalanine or tryptophan. The D gene is left open where the match is weak. Clone size is not always given. Where it is, it says once, few, many or a class for expanded clones.

cdr3_nt: TGTGCCAGCCGCGCTTGGGCCTCCTCAGGGGTTGAGCAGTACTTC
cdr3_aa: CASRAWASSGVEQYF
v_call: TRBV27
j_call: TRBJ2-7
clone_size: .
d_call: .

cdr3_nt: TGTGCCAGCAGCTTATCGGGACAGGGGTTAGAAAAACTGTTTTTT
cdr3_aa: CASSLSGQGLEKLFF
v_call: TRBV11-3
j_call: TRBJ1-4
clone_size: .
d_call: TRBD1

cdr3_nt: TGCGCCAGCAGCCAAGATGGAGCTGAAGCTTTCTTT
cdr3_aa: CASSQDGAEAFF
v_call: TRBV4-1
j_call: TRBJ1-1
clone_size: .
d_call: .

cdr3_nt: TGTGCCAGCAGCAGGACAGGGGAGCACGAGCAGTACTTC
cdr3_aa: CASSRTGEHEQYF
v_call: TRBV11-1
j_call: TRBJ2-7
clone_size: .
d_call: TRBD1

cdr3_nt: TGTGCTAGTGGTTTCTCCGGGATTGAAAAACTGTTTTTT
cdr3_aa: CASGFSGIEKLFF
v_call: TRBV12-5
j_call: TRBJ1-4
clone_size: .
d_call: .

cdr3_nt: TGTGCCAGCAACCCCGGAGGGACGGCAGCCGGGGAGCTGTTTTTT
cdr3_aa: CASNPGGTAAGELFF
v_call: TRBV27
j_call: TRBJ2-2
clone_size: .
d_call: .

cdr3_nt: TGTGCCAGCAGTGTCCGGACAGGCCTTTTCTCTGGAAACACCATATATTTT
cdr3_aa: CASSVRTGLFSGNTIYF
v_call: TRBV6-1
j_call: TRBJ1-3
clone_size: .
d_call: TRBD1

cdr3_nt: TGTGCCAGCACAGAAAGCGGGCCAATTGGAAATGAGCAGTTCTTC
cdr3_aa: CASTESGPIGNEQFF
v_call: TRBV27
j_call: TRBJ2-1
clone_size: .
d_call: .

cdr3_nt: TGCGCCAGCAGCTTTGGACAGGGGGGCGGGGAGCTGTTTTTT
cdr3_aa: CASSFGQGGGELFF
v_call: TRBV5-1
j_call: TRBJ2-2
clone_size: .
d_call: TRBD1

cdr3_nt: TGTGCCAGCAGCCCCCACAGGGACACTAATGAAAAACTGTTTTTT
cdr3_aa: CASSPHRDTNEKLFF
v_call: TRBV7-8
j_call: TRBJ1-4
clone_size: .
d_call: .

cdr3_nt: TGTGCCAGCAGTCAGGACAGGACCAGCTCTGGGGCCAACGTCCTGACTTTC
cdr3_aa: CASSQDRTSSGANVLTF
v_call: TRBV27
j_call: TRBJ2-6
clone_size: .
d_call: TRBD1

cdr3_nt: TGTGCCAGCTCATTGGACAGGGGGACTGAAAAACTGTTTTTT
cdr3_aa: CASSLDRGTEKLFF
v_call: TRBV18
j_call: TRBJ1-4
clone_size: .
d_call: TRBD1

cdr3_nt: TGCGCCAGCAGCCAAAAGGGAGGGGTGAGCAATCAGCCCCAGCATTTT
cdr3_aa: CASSQKGGVSNQPQHF
v_call: TRBV4-1
j_call: TRBJ1-5
clone_size: .
d_call: .

cdr3_nt: TGTGCCAGCAGCGCCCGACAGGGTGGATACGAGACCCAGTACTTC
cdr3_aa: CASSARQGGYETQYF
v_call: TRBV7-2
j_call: TRBJ2-5
clone_size: .
d_call: TRBD1

cdr3_nt: TGTGCCAGCACACCCGGCTGGGCCACAGATACGCAGTATTTT
cdr3_aa: CASTPGWATDTQYF
v_call: TRBV7-2
j_call: TRBJ2-3
clone_size: .
d_call: .

cdr3_nt: TGTGCCTCCGGAGGGGTGGGGAGCCACACCGGGGAGCTGTTTTTT
cdr3_aa: CASGGVGSHTGELFF
v_call: TRBV7-7
j_call: TRBJ2-2
clone_size: .
d_call: .

cdr3_nt: TGTGCCTGGACTCCCCCTCTAGCGGGGTACACCGGGGAGCTGTTTTTT
cdr3_aa: CAWTPPLAGYTGELFF
v_call: TRBV30
j_call: TRBJ2-2
clone_size: once
d_call: TRBD2

cdr3_nt: TGTGCCGGAGGGAGGGGATCAAGGAATTCACCCCTCCACTTT
cdr3_aa: CAGGRGSRNSPLHF
v_call: TRBV2
j_call: TRBJ1-6
clone_size: .
d_call: .

cdr3_nt: TGTGCCAGCAGAGTCTCTAGTACAGGACCAGGGGTAAACATTCAGTACTTC
cdr3_aa: CASRVSSTGPGVNIQYF
v_call: TRBV2
j_call: TRBJ2-4
clone_size: .
d_call: .

cdr3_nt: TGTGCCAGCAGCTTAGGGGCCCCGACAGCTCGGACCGGGGAGCTGTTTTTT
cdr3_aa: CASSLGAPTARTGELFF
v_call: TRBV7-9
j_call: TRBJ2-2
clone_size: .
d_call: .

cdr3_nt: TGTGCCAGCAGCTCCTCCAGGACTAGCGGGATCCCCAATGAGCAGTTCTTC
cdr3_aa: CASSSSRTSGIPNEQFF
v_call: TRBV11-2
j_call: TRBJ2-1
clone_size: .
d_call: TRBD2

cdr3_nt: TGCGCCAGCAGCTTGGATAGGGGGCAGACTGAAGCTTTCTTT
cdr3_aa: CASSLDRGQTEAFF
v_call: TRBV5-1
j_call: TRBJ1-1
clone_size: .
d_call: TRBD1

cdr3_nt: TGTGCCAGCAGTGAGGGAGGACAGGAGATCTATGGCTACACCTTC
cdr3_aa: CASSEGGQEIYGYTF
v_call: TRBV25-1
j_call: TRBJ1-2
clone_size: once
d_call: TRBD1

cdr3_nt: TGCGCCAGCAGCTCGGGACAGGGGAACCAAGAGACCCAGTACTTC
cdr3_aa: CASSSGQGNQETQYF
v_call: TRBV5-1
j_call: TRBJ2-5
clone_size: .
d_call: TRBD1

cdr3_nt: TGCGCCAGCACCTCCCCCAGGGGGCGACCGGAAAAACTGTTTTTT
cdr3_aa: CASTSPRGRPEKLFF
v_call: TRBV4-1
j_call: TRBJ1-4
clone_size: .
d_call: TRBD1

cdr3_nt: TGTGCCAGCAGTTACGGTCAGGGTTGGGATTCACCCCTCCACTTT
cdr3_aa: CASSYGQGWDSPLHF
v_call: TRBV6-5
j_call: TRBJ1-6
clone_size: .
d_call: .

cdr3_nt: TGTGCCAGCAGCTTTTGGCGGGGGCCCACCGGGGAGCTGTTTTTT
cdr3_aa: CASSFWRGPTGELFF
v_call: TRBV7-9
j_call: TRBJ2-2
clone_size: .
d_call: .

cdr3_nt: TGTGCCAGTAGTGCTAGATTGGGACAGGGGATAGCTTTCTTT
cdr3_aa: CASSARLGQGIAFF
v_call: TRBV19
j_call: TRBJ1-1
clone_size: .
d_call: TRBD1

cdr3_nt: TGTGCCAGCAGCTTTAGACAGGAAGCAGATACGCAGTATTTT
cdr3_aa: CASSFRQEADTQYF
v_call: TRBV7-8
j_call: TRBJ2-3
clone_size: .
d_call: .

cdr3_nt: TGTGCCAGCAGCCGACAGGCCCTACTAGGCTACACCTTC
cdr3_aa: CASSRQALLGYTF
v_call: TRBV6-5
j_call: TRBJ1-2
clone_size: .
d_call: .

cdr3_nt: TGCGCCAGCAGCTTGGACGGCCAGGGTGGAAAGACCCAGTACTTC
cdr3_aa: CASSLDGQGGKTQYF
v_call: TRBV5-1
j_call: TRBJ2-5
clone_size: .
d_call: .

cdr3_nt: TGTGCCAGCAGCCCCGGACAGGGCCACGAGCAGTACTTC
cdr3_aa: CASSPGQGHEQYF
v_call: TRBV7-8
j_call: TRBJ2-7
clone_size: .
d_call: TRBD1

cdr3_nt: TGCGCCAGCAGTGATTCGATAGCGGGAGTCCCCTACGAGCAGTACTTC
cdr3_aa: CASSDSIAGVPYEQYF
v_call: TRBV10-1
j_call: TRBJ2-7
clone_size: .
d_call: TRBD2

cdr3_nt: TGTGCCAGCAGTCCCCACTACGAGCAGTACTTC
cdr3_aa: CASSPHYEQYF
v_call: TRBV28
j_call: TRBJ2-7
clone_size: .
d_call: .

cdr3_nt: TGCGCCAGCACGGAGGGAGACGGCTACACCTTC
cdr3_aa: CASTEGDGYTF
v_call: TRBV5-1
j_call: TRBJ1-2
clone_size: .
d_call: .

cdr3_nt: TGTGCCAGCAGTGAACCGGGACTAGCGGGAGGTGGAGAGACCCAGTACTTC
cdr3_aa: CASSEPGLAGGGETQYF
v_call: TRBV6-1
j_call: TRBJ2-5
clone_size: .
d_call: TRBD2

cdr3_nt: TGTGCCAGCAGCTTAGTTCAAGCGGGGGGGCCGGCAGATACGCAGTATTTT
cdr3_aa: CASSLVQAGGPADTQYF
v_call: TRBV7-6
j_call: TRBJ2-3
clone_size: .
d_call: TRBD2